These 30 T cell receptor beta chains originate from one sample sequenced in a study of beta chain features in type 1 diabetes. The study's findings and limits: Type 1 diabetes patients had moderately but significantly shorter TCRB CDR3s in all four CD4+ subsets.

The sequenced template was cDNA made from the entire isolated RNA. The table came from immunoSEQ multiplex PCR; TCRdb's copy has only in-frame clones and leaves some out. The table lists fewer than 200,000 clones, about 9.4% of them singletons. These receptors are not linked to any known antigen. Source material: central memory CD4+ T cells from blood. The origin of the receptors is a man aged 25-45 years with type 1 diabetes.

This clone was counted between two and nine times. This rearrangement joins TRBV5-1 to TRBJ2-5, with TRBD2 matching over 8 bases. The V segment lost 4 bases and the J segment 4 bases; nucleotides outside the gene matches: 9. The CDR3 sequence is 15 residues long. Germline CDR1 reads SGHRS; CDR2 reads YFSETQ. This chain's CDR3 is CASSPDAGGRETQYF. CDR3 nucleotides: TGCGCCAGCAGCCCGGACGCGGGAGGTCGAGAGACCCAGTACTTC.

This clone was observed a handful of times. Additional DNA sequences in this sample encode the identical CDR3. The V gene is TRBV18, the J gene TRBJ2-1; 9 bases fit TRBD2. The germline V gene has CDR1 KGHSH and CDR2 LQKENI. Trimming at V came to 3 bases and at J to 1 base, leaving 1 base not matched to a gene. The CDR3 extends over 15 amino acids. Here the CDR3 reads CASSPSGSSYNEQFF. Written as DNA, the CDR3 is TGTGCCAGCTCACCTAGCGGGAGTTCCTACAATGAGCAGTTCTTC.

This clone has a handful of counts. The chain has TRBV5-1 and TRBJ2-1, with 7 bases lining up with TRBD2. This CDR3 comprises 14 residues. Trimming cost V 0 bases and J 8 bases; bases outside gene matches: 5. Germline CDR1 SGHRS, CDR2 YFSETQ. This chain's CDR3 is CASSLGTSRDEQFF. DNA of the CDR3: TGCGCCAGCAGCTTGGGGACTAGTCGCGATGAGCAGTTCTTC.

This clone was observed a handful of times. This chain connects TRBV7-2 to TRBJ2-1; 7 bases are shared with TRBD1. Germline-derived CDR1 and CDR2 are SGHTA and FQGNSA. V gave up 1 base and J gave up 7 bases; unmatched junction bases: 7. The CDR3 runs to 15 residues. CDR3 in amino acids: CASSLGDRDVNEQFF. CDR3 nucleotides: TGTGCCAGCAGCTTAGGAGACAGGGATGTGAATGAGCAGTTCTTC.

The J gene is TRBJ2-1, the V gene TRBV2; D is unresolved. The V end was cut by 7 bases, the J end by 2 bases, with 12 bases between. CDR1 is SNHLY, CDR2 FYNNEI, per germline. The length of the CDR3 is 14 residues. In nucleotides, the CDR3 is TGTGCCAGCACTAGAAGCGTGGCCTACAATGAGCAGTTCTTC. It encodes CASTRSVAYNEQFF.

V and J are TRBV25-1 and TRBJ2-7; 8 bases line up with TRBD2. The germline gives CDR1 MGHDK, CDR2 SYGVNS. J gave up 3 bases and V 3 bases, and 7 bases lay outside the gene matches. The CDR3 is 15 amino acids. The CDR3 reads CASSESSGVLYEQYF. The DNA of the CDR3 is TGTGCCAGCAGTGAGAGTAGCGGGGTCCTCTACGAGCAGTACTTC.

This clone was found a few times. V usage is TRBV9 and J usage is TRBJ1-2; a weak D match, TRBD1 (5 bases). Trimming pared 1 base from V and 6 bases from J, leaving 13 bases between. Germline lookup yields CDR1 SGDLS and CDR2 YYNGEE. CDR3 length equals 14 residues. This chain's CDR3 is CASSVRSPGDGYTF. CDR3 nucleotides: TGTGCCAGCAGCGTAAGGAGTCCGGGGGATGGCTACACCTTC.

This clone has at least ten counts. CDR3 sequence (DNA): TGTGCCAGCTCACCACCCGCGGCGGCGACCTACGAGCAGTACTTC. It is translated as CASSPPAAATYEQYF. The gene calls are TRBV18 and TRBJ2-7; D remains ambiguous. Trimming removed 0 bases from V and 2 bases from J, with 11 bases in between. In germline, CDR1 is KGHSH, CDR2 LQKENI. The CDR3 runs to 15 residues.

This clone has more than one count but fewer than ten. V and J are TRBV7-3 and TRBJ2-1; D possibly corresponds to TRBD1 (5 bases). Per the germline V gene, CDR1 is SGHTA and CDR2 is FQGTGA. V lost 10 bases to trimming and J lost 2 bases, with 27 bases between them. This CDR3 spans 18 amino acids. For the CDR3, the DNA is TGTGCCATCTTCCTTTTAAGGGAAGGGGAACGGACCTACAATGAGCAGTTCTTC. It specifies CAIFLLREGERTYNEQFF.

This clone turned up a few times. The chain has TRBV28 and TRBJ2-1; D ambiguous. The CDR3 contains 11 residues. The V and J ends lost 4 bases and 10 bases respectively, with 8 bases between them. From germline, CDR1 is MDHEN and CDR2 SYDVKM. In nucleotides, the CDR3 is TGTGCCAGCAGTTCCCCTAGGGAGCAGTTCTTC. As protein: CASSSPREQFF.

Many counts were recorded for this clone. The chain carries TRBV18 and TRBJ2-7, with D possibly TRBD1 on 6 matching bases. V shed 0 bases and J shed 6 bases, with 15 bases lying between them. The germline CDR1 and CDR2 sequences are KGHSH and LQKENI. This CDR3 comprises 15 residues. This CDR3 reads CASSPPTGGAGEQYF. CDR3 in DNA: TGTGCCAGCTCACCACCGACTGGGGGCGCGGGCGAGCAGTACTTC.

This clone appeared a few times. This sequence joins TRBV7-2 and TRBJ1-1; tentative D call: TRBD1 (5 bases). Trimming shortened V by 0 bases and J by 10 bases, and 12 bases separated the two germline ends. The CDR3 sequence is 13 residues long. The germline gives CDR1 SGHTA, CDR2 FQGNSA. DNA of the CDR3: TGTGCCAGCAGCTTAGCGTGGCAGGGCGTAGCTTTCTTT. Encoded protein: CASSLAWQGVAFF. Using reference TRBV7-2 and TRBJ1-1 for the parts outside the CDR3, the full variable domain is GAGVSQSPSNKVTEKGKDVELRCDPISGHTALYWYRQSLGQGLEFLIYFQGNSAPDKSGLPSDRFSAERTGGSVSTLTIQRTQQEDSAVYLCASSLAWQGVAFFGQGTRLTVV.

This clone was seen more than once but under ten times. V and J are TRBV2 and TRBJ1-2, with D uncertain. The CDR3 spans 15 residues. V dropped 8 bases and J dropped 0 bases, with 16 bases sitting between them. CDR1 and CDR2 from the germline V gene are SNHLY and FYNNEI. The CDR3 is CASRREHAANYGYTF. CDR3 bases: TGTGCCAGCCGCCGCGAGCACGCTGCTAACTATGGCTACACCTTC.

V usage is TRBV6-1 and J usage is TRBJ1-1, with D possibly TRBD1 on 6 matching bases. The CDR3 is 15 amino acids. CDR1 MNHNS and CDR2 SASEGT come from the germline V gene. Between the trimmed V and J ends, which lost 6 bases and 1 base, there was a span of 15 bases. Here the CDR3 DNA reads TGTGCCAGCAGCTATCACAGGGTGGGGAACACTGAAGCTTTCTTT. It is translated as CASSYHRVGNTEAFF.

This clone came up a few times. The chain combines TRBV7-9 with TRBJ2-7; D may be TRBD1 (5 bases). From germline, CDR1 is SEHNR and CDR2 FQNEAQ (reference sequence). The CDR3 covers 14 residues. The germline V and J ends were trimmed by 2 bases and 6 bases, with 14 bases remaining between them. The DNA for the CDR3 is TGTGCCAGCAGCTTAAGGGCAGGGCGAGGCGAGCAGTACTTC. This translates into CASSLRAGRGEQYF.

This clone was counted a few times. The chain combines TRBV18 with TRBJ2-6, with TRBD2 identical over 10 bases. The ends lost 3 bases at V and 0 bases at J; junction bases unmatched: 8. The CDR3 runs to 19 residues. CDR1 is KGHSH and CDR2 is LQKENI in the germline V gene. As DNA, the CDR3 is TGTGCCAGCTCACCCCCGCGAGCGGGAGGGCCCTCTGGGGCCAACGTCCTGACTTTC. Its protein is CASSPPRAGGPSGANVLTF.

V usage is TRBV18 and J usage is TRBJ1-1, with D perhaps matching TRBD1 (5 bases). CDR3 length: 14 residues. Germline V gene data show CDR1 as KGHSH and CDR2 as LQKENI. The V gene lost 2 bases and the J gene lost 10 bases, with 17 bases spanning the gap. This CDR3 is CASSPNKVGVGAFF. The CDR3, as DNA: TGTGCCAGCTCACCAAATAAAGTAGGGGTTGGAGCTTTCTTT.

The rearrangement uses TRBV7-3 and TRBJ2-2, with D possibly matching TRBD2 (6 bases). Germline lookup yields CDR1 SGHTA and CDR2 FQGTGA. The germline V and J ends were trimmed by 2 bases and 2 bases, with 12 bases remaining between them. The CDR3 runs 16 residues. The CDR3 sequence is CASSLRGIINTGELFF. The CDR3 DNA reads as TGTGCCAGCAGCTTACGGGGGATAATTAACACCGGGGAGCTGTTTTTT.

The rearrangement joins TRBV7-2 to TRBJ2-5, with D unclear. Trimming took 5 bases from V and 0 from J, leaving 4 bases between them. The CDR3 covers 12 residues. CDR1 and CDR2 from the germline V gene are SGHTA and FQGNSA. The CDR3 nucleotides are TGTGCCAGCAGCCCCTACCAAGAGACCCAGTACTTC. As protein: CASSPYQETQYF.

In its sample, this clone was seen a few times. The chain links TRBV28 to TRBJ2-3; TRBD1 is a possible D gene (5 bases). The germline V gene encodes CDR1 MDHEN and CDR2 SYDVKM. The CDR3 extends over 17 amino acids. Trimming removed 3 bases from V and 1 base from J, with 17 bases in between. CDR3 sequence reads: CASSFSLPTQGTDTQYF. CDR3 DNA: TGTGCCAGCAGTTTTAGTCTGCCGACACAGGGCACAGATACGCAGTATTTT. Complete variable domain (other parts from reference TRBV28 and TRBJ2-3): DVKVTQSSRYLVKRTGEKVFLECVQDMDHENMFWYRQDPGLGLRLIYFSYDVKMKEKGDIPEGYSVSREKKERFSLILESASTNQTSMYLCASSFSLPTQGTDTQYFGPGTRLTVL.

The chain recombines TRBV5-1 with TRBJ1-2; D might be TRBD1 (6 bases). Trimming took 4 bases from V and 2 from J, leaving 12 bases between them. CDR3 length equals 14 residues. Germline-derived CDR1 and CDR2 are SGHRS and YFSETQ. Here the CDR3 reads CASSPGDLNYGYTF. In DNA form, the CDR3 reads TGCGCCAGCAGCCCAGGGGACCTCAACTATGGCTACACCTTC.

This clone was observed a few times. The chain combines TRBV7-9 with TRBJ2-3, with D perhaps matching TRBD1 (6 bases). V was clipped by 3 bases and J by 1 base, with 11 bases between them. From germline, CDR1 is SEHNR and CDR2 FQNEAQ (reference sequence). There are 15 residues in the CDR3. The CDR3: CASSFRTDGTDTQYF. The CDR3 coding sequence is TGTGCCAGCAGCTTCCGGACAGACGGCACAGATACGCAGTATTTT.

The chain couples TRBV29-1 to TRBJ2-7; TRBD2 matches 13 bases. Losses at the gene ends were 7 bases for V and 6 bases for J; bases not matched to a gene: 9. Germline values: CDR1 SQVTM, CDR2 ANQGSEA. The CDR3 is 14 amino acids. The CDR3 spells CSACGLAGVSEQYF. The CDR3, as DNA: TGCAGCGCCTGCGGACTAGCGGGAGTCAGCGAGCAGTACTTC.

This clone was observed a few times. This chain links TRBV6-1 with TRBJ2-1, with D tentatively TRBD2 (5 bases). This CDR3 has 14 amino acids. Trimming removed 0 bases at V and 7 bases at J, with 10 bases between. Germline loops: CDR1 MNHNS, CDR2 SASEGT. The CDR3 is CASSEAWEWNEQFF. In nucleotides, the CDR3 is TGTGCCAGCAGTGAAGCCTGGGAGTGGAATGAGCAGTTCTTC.

This clone was detected only a few times. The rearrangement links TRBV5-1 to TRBJ2-5, with D hard to call. Germline V gives CDR1 SGHRS, CDR2 YFSETQ. CDR3 length: 13 residues. V gave up 2 bases and J gave up 4 bases, with 9 bases separating them. CDR3 DNA: TGCGCCAGCAGCTTTGGTCTCGGAGAGACCCAGTACTTC. Protein sequence: CASSFGLGETQYF.

The chain employs TRBV7-2 and TRBJ2-7; D is unclear. CDR1 is SGHTA and CDR2 is FQGNSA in the germline V gene. V shed 2 bases and J shed 3 bases, with 11 bases lying between them. The CDR3 totals 14 residues. The CDR3 DNA reads TGTGCCAGCAGCTTAAGGCAGACAAGCTACGAGCAGTACTTC. Amino acid sequence: CASSLRQTSYEQYF. Full variable domain (missing parts from reference TRBV7-2 and TRBJ2-7): GAGVSQSPSNKVTEKGKDVELRCDPISGHTALYWYRQSLGQGLEFLIYFQGNSAPDKSGLPSDRFSAERTGGSVSTLTIQRTQQEDSAVYLCASSLRQTSYEQYFGPGTRLTVT.

This clone turned up a few times. The rearrangement links TRBV11-2 to TRBJ2-3; 9 nucleotides line up with TRBD2. With 5 bases clipped from V and 6 bases from J, the junction kept 15 bases outside the gene matches. Germline CDR1 and CDR2: SGHAT and FQNNGV. This CDR3 has 17 amino acids. The CDR3 region has the DNA TGTGCCAGCAGCCCCCGAGGGGGTAGCGGGAGTAGGGATACGCAGTATTTT. Its translation is CASSPRGGSGSRDTQYF.

This clone has more than one count but fewer than ten. CDR3 nucleotide sequence: TGTGCCAGCAGGGTCAGGGGGCGCCTTGAAGCTTTCTTT. Protein product: CASRVRGRLEAFF. V and J are TRBV28 and TRBJ1-1, with 8 bases identical to TRBD1. Germline V gene sequence: CDR1 MDHEN, CDR2 SYDVKM. The junction had 7 bases not matched to a gene; V was cut back by 6 bases and J by 7 bases. The CDR3 contains 13 residues.

This sequence joins TRBV28 and TRBJ1-2; D is unclear. Per germline, CDR1 MDHEN and CDR2 SYDVKM. This CDR3 is built from 15 residues. Trimming cost V 5 bases and J 8 bases, with 21 bases left between them. The CDR3 here is CASSPMTTLMAGYTF. The CDR3 bases are TGTGCCAGCAGTCCCATGACAACTTTAATGGCCGGCTACACCTTC.

This rearrangement joins TRBV28 to TRBJ2-3, with D possibly being TRBD1 (5 bases). CDR1 and CDR2 (germline): MDHEN, SYDVKM. V was clipped by 7 bases and J by 2 bases, with 10 bases between them. The CDR3 extends over 13 amino acids. The DNA of the CDR3 is TGTGCCAGCATCGACAGAAACACAGATACGCAGTATTTT. Protein: CASIDRNTDTQYF.